One sample yielded the 29 T cell receptor beta chains listed below, sequenced in a study of blood T cell repertoires in COVID-19. Clones were read by immunoSEQ multiplex PCR, and TCRdb kept only the in-frame ones, dropping some. This table holds about 150,000 clones, 75% to 95% found once. The sequencing input was peripheral blood. These receptors came from a man aged 50-59 years with acute or convalescent COVID-19.

The V gene is TRBV28, the J gene TRBJ2-7, with D possibly matching TRBD1 (6 bases). Deletions cut 6 bases from V and 3 bases from J, with 9 bases between. From germline, CDR1 is MDHEN and CDR2 SYDVKM. The CDR3 runs to 12 residues. The CDR3 here is CASSRDIYEQYF. In DNA, the CDR3 is TGTGCCAGCAGCCGGGACATCTACGAGCAGTACTTC. Based on the CDR3 plus reference TRBV28 and TRBJ2-7, the full variable domain is DVKVTQSSRYLVKRTGEKVFLECVQDMDHENMFWYRQDPGLGLRLIYFSYDVKMKEKGDIPEGYSVSREKKERFSLILESASTNQTSMYLCASSRDIYEQYFGPGTRLTVT.

The chain employs TRBV7-2 and TRBJ2-1, with TRBD1 identical over 9 bases. CDR3 length equals 17 residues. Unmatched junction bases numbered 5, after V lost 2 bases and J lost 0 bases. Germline CDR1 reads SGHTA; CDR2 reads FQGNSA. CDR3 DNA sequence: TGTGCCAGCAGCTTATACGGGACAGGGAACTCCTACAATGAGCAGTTCTTC. Translation gives CASSLYGTGNSYNEQFF.

This clone appeared a single time. The J gene is TRBJ1-6, the V gene TRBV27; D might be TRBD1 (5 bases). V lost 5 bases, J lost 0 bases, and 11 bases lay in between. The CDR3 spans 16 residues. Germline V gives CDR1 MNHEY, CDR2 SMNVEV (reference sequence). CDR3 region: CASSPTQGSYNSPLHF. The CDR3 DNA reads TGTGCCAGCAGTCCGACCCAGGGCTCCTATAATTCACCCCTCCACTTT.

The chain is built from TRBV10-3 and TRBJ1-2, with D possibly matching TRBD1 (5 bases). Per the germline V gene, CDR1 is ENHRY and CDR2 is SYGVKD. The CDR3 has 14 amino acids. V was clipped by 4 bases and J by 1 base, with 10 bases between them. CDR3 region: CAISGVTVNYGYTF. In nucleotides, the CDR3 is TGTGCCATCAGTGGTGTGACAGTTAACTATGGCTACACCTTC.

The genes are TRBV5-1 and TRBJ2-7; TRBD2 matches 10 bases. Losses at the gene ends were 0 bases for V and 4 bases for J; bases not matched to a gene: 7. The CDR3 has 16 amino acids. The germline gives CDR1 SGHRS, CDR2 YFSETQ. The DNA for the CDR3 is TGCGCCAGCAGCTTGGGAGCTAGCGGGAGTATATACGAGCAGTACTTC. Protein: CASSLGASGSIYEQYF.

V gene TRBV3-1 (or the pseudogene TRBV3-2) combines with J gene TRBJ1-5; D might be TRBD1 (6 bases). CDR1 LGHDT and CDR2 YNNKEL come from the germline V gene (reference sequence). The CDR3 totals 15 residues. Between the trimmed V and J ends, which lost 0 bases and 5 bases, there was a span of 11 bases. The CDR3 DNA is TGTGCCAGCAGCCAAGATGCGGGGGCTTATCAGCCCCAGCATTTT. Translated: CASSQDAGAYQPQHF.

V and J are TRBV14 and TRBJ1-4; D is uncertain. The germline CDR1 and CDR2 sequences are SGHDN and FVKESK. Deletions cut 4 bases from V and 12 bases from J, with 18 bases between. The CDR3 has 14 residues. CDR3 bases: TGTGCCAGCAGCCCCATTCATCCCGGGAAGGAACTGTTTTTT. It codes for CASSPIHPGKELFF.

This clone was found once. This chain joins TRBV7-3 and TRBJ2-3, with 10 bases matching TRBD2. This CDR3 spans 16 amino acids. Germline-derived CDR1 and CDR2 are SGHTA and FQGTGA. The trim removed 2 bases at V and 6 bases at J, leaving 8 bases unmatched. This chain's CDR3 is CASSLRGAGGPDTQYF. As DNA, the CDR3 is TGTGCCAGCAGCTTACGGGGAGCGGGGGGGCCCGATACGCAGTATTTT.

The chain uses TRBV15 and TRBJ2-7, with D hard to call. Germline CDR1 reads LNHNV; CDR2 reads YYDKDF (reference sequence). V lost 1 base and J 3 bases, leaving 7 bases between the germline ends. This CDR3 comprises 13 residues. The CDR3 bases are TGTGCCACCAGCAGAGGAGCTAGCTACGAGCAGTACTTC. It codes for CATSRGASYEQYF.

This sequence joins TRBV19 and TRBJ1-2, with D possibly TRBD1 on 6 matching bases. Germline loops: CDR1 LNHDA, CDR2 SQIVND (reference sequence). V dropped 3 bases and J dropped 2 bases, with 13 bases sitting between them. The CDR3 contains 15 residues. DNA of the CDR3: TGTGCCAGTAGTATGGGTACAGGGTCGAACTATGGCTACACCTTC. This translates into CASSMGTGSNYGYTF.

About this clone itself: Other DNA variants within this sample encode the same CDR3. The chain recombines TRBV9 with TRBJ1-3; D unclear. CDR1 is SGDLS, CDR2 YYNGEE, per germline. Trimming shortened V by 2 bases and J by 4 bases, and 13 bases separated the two germline ends. CDR3 length: 15 amino acids. CDR3 in DNA: TGTGCCAGCAGCGTTGGCGGGGTCAGCGGAAACACCATATATTTT. This sequence encodes CASSVGGVSGNTIYF.

The V and J genes are TRBV6-5 and TRBJ1-1; D possibly corresponds to TRBD1 (6 bases). CDR3 size: 13 residues. V lost 6 bases to trimming and J lost 4 bases, with 12 bases between them. Looked up from germline, CDR1 is MNHEY and CDR2 is SVGAGI. In DNA, the CDR3 is TGTGCCAGCAGGAAACAGGGATTCACTGAAGCTTTCTTT. It translates to CASRKQGFTEAFF.

The J gene is TRBJ1-4, the V gene TRBV19; no firm D call. V was trimmed by 6 bases and J by 0 bases, leaving 11 bases between them. This CDR3 contains 15 residues. From germline, CDR1 is LNHDA and CDR2 SQIVND (reference sequence). The CDR3 DNA sequence: TGTGCCAGTAGGAAGGGAGATGCAACTAATGAAAAACTGTTTTTT. It encodes CASRKGDATNEKLFF.

V gene TRBV5-1 combines with J gene TRBJ2-2; D is possibly TRBD2 (6 bases). Trimming stripped 3 bases from V and 1 base from J, with 10 bases between. Germline CDR1 SGHRS, CDR2 YFSETQ. The CDR3 contains 15 residues. CDR3 nucleotide sequence: TGCGCCAGCAGCTGGTGGCGGGGGAACACCGGGGAGCTGTTTTTT. Residues: CASSWWRGNTGELFF.

The chain is built from TRBV5-1 and TRBJ2-7; maybe TRBD1 (6 bases). Germline CDR1 and CDR2: SGHRS and YFSETQ. V lost 4 bases, J lost 4 bases, and 15 bases lay in between. The CDR3 sequence is 14 residues long. The CDR3 spells CASSREQGLYEQYF. The CDR3 region has the DNA TGCGCCAGCAGCAGGGAGCAGGGGCTATACGAGCAGTACTTC.

The chain couples TRBV7-2 to TRBJ2-7, with a possible D match to TRBD2 (7 bases). CDR1 is SGHTA and CDR2 is FQGNSA in the germline V gene. The length of the CDR3 is 13 residues. V lost 8 bases to trimming and J lost 0 bases, with 11 bases between them. In nucleotides, the CDR3 is TGTGCCAGCGGGAGGGGGGACTCCTACGAGCAGTACGTC. This encodes CASGRGDSYEQYV.

The gene calls are TRBV5-5 and TRBJ1-1; D gene unclear. CDR3 size: 14 residues. Trimming took off 2 bases at V and 1 base at J, with 9 bases between the two ends. The germline V gene encodes CDR1 SGHKS and CDR2 YYEKEE (reference sequence). CDR3 region: CASSLEPGNTEAFF. The CDR3 DNA sequence: TGTGCCAGCAGCTTAGAGCCGGGGAACACTGAAGCTTTCTTT.

The gene calls are TRBV11-2 and TRBJ2-5, with 7 positions matching TRBD1. CDR3 length: 19 residues. J was trimmed by 0 bases and V by 2 bases; bases with no gene match: 15. Germline V gene sequence: CDR1 SGHAT, CDR2 FQNNGV. CDR3 residues: CASSLPTGNTLLYQETQYF. CDR3 nucleotides: TGTGCCAGCAGCTTACCGACAGGGAATACCCTCCTTTACCAAGAGACCCAGTACTTC.

The gene calls are TRBV28 and TRBJ1-5, with D perhaps matching TRBD1 (6 bases). CDR1 and CDR2 (germline): MDHEN, SYDVKM. Trimming took off 2 bases at V and 2 bases at J, with 16 bases between the two ends. The CDR3 contains 17 residues. The CDR3 nucleotides read TGTGCCAGCAGTTTAAATCAGGGGCTGGTGGGCAATCAGCCCCAGCATTTT. This codes for CASSLNQGLVGNQPQHF. Looking up the rest from reference TRBV28 and TRBJ1-5 gives the full variable domain: DVKVTQSSRYLVKRTGEKVFLECVQDMDHENMFWYRQDPGLGLRLIYFSYDVKMKEKGDIPEGYSVSREKKERFSLILESASTNQTSMYLCASSLNQGLVGNQPQHFGDGTRLSIL.

The gene calls are TRBV3-1 (or the pseudogene TRBV3-2) and TRBJ1-2; D possibly corresponds to TRBD1 (5 bases). CDR1 and CDR2 (germline): LGHDT, YNNKEL (reference sequence). The CDR3 consists of 14 residues. V dropped 0 bases and J dropped 4 bases, with 9 bases sitting between them. For the CDR3, the DNA is TGTGCCAGCAGCCAAGATAGGGGAACCTATGGCTACACCTTC. It codes for CASSQDRGTYGYTF.

The gene calls are TRBV7-2 and TRBJ1-1, with 9 bases fitting TRBD1. The CDR3 spans 14 residues. Germline V lookup: CDR1 SGHTA, CDR2 FQGNSA. The V gene end was trimmed by 2 bases and the J gene end by 10 bases; junction bases not matched to a gene: 8. Written as DNA, the CDR3 is TGTGCCAGCAGCTTATTTAGGGACAGGGTTACAGCTTTCTTT. This translates into CASSLFRDRVTAFF.

The chain links TRBV6-5 to TRBJ2-7; D remains ambiguous. This CDR3 contains 13 residues. From germline, CDR1 is MNHEY and CDR2 SVGAGI. Trimming cost V 6 bases and J 0 bases, with 9 bases left between them. CDR3 residues: CASRLPNSYEQYF. For the CDR3, the DNA is TGTGCCAGCAGACTGCCCAACTCCTACGAGCAGTACTTC.

This clone has just one count. This chain links TRBV6-5 with TRBJ1-2; 7 bases are a match to TRBD1. In germline, CDR1 is MNHEY, CDR2 SVGAGI. V dropped 5 bases and J dropped 2; count of bases not matched to a gene: 8. CDR3 length: 15 residues. In nucleotides, the CDR3 is TGTGCCAGCAGTCGTAACAGGGGAAGGAACTATGGCTACACCTTC. As protein: CASSRNRGRNYGYTF.

This chain joins TRBV7-9 and TRBJ2-2, with D unclear. The V end lost 1 base, the J end lost 3 bases, and 9 bases lay between the germline ends. The germline CDR1 and CDR2 sequences are SEHNR and FQNEAQ (reference sequence). The CDR3 sequence is 15 residues long. DNA of the CDR3: TGTGCCAGCAGCTTAGTACAGCTTGACACCGGGGAGCTGTTTTTT. It codes for CASSLVQLDTGELFF. Drawing the rest from reference TRBV7-9 and TRBJ2-2, the complete variable domain is DTGVSQNPRHKITKRGQNVTFRCDPISEHNRLYWYRQTLGQGPEFLTYFQNEAQLEKSRLLSDRFSAERPKGSFSTLEIQRTEQGDSAMYLCASSLVQLDTGELFFGEGSRLTVL.

V usage is TRBV7-8 and J usage is TRBJ1-5; D might be TRBD1 (6 bases). The V end was cut by 5 bases, the J end by 4 bases, with 18 bases between. The germline V gene encodes CDR1 SGHVS and CDR2 FQNEAQ. There are 16 residues in the CDR3. This CDR3 is CASSPTARTVNQPQHF. Written as DNA, the CDR3 is TGTGCCAGCAGCCCAACCGCCAGGACAGTAAATCAGCCCCAGCATTTT.

The CDR3 coding sequence is TGTGCCAGCGAGTATGGCGGCACCGGGGAGCTGTTTTTT. This codes for CASEYGGTGELFF. The chain joins TRBV6-5 to TRBJ2-2, with D hard to call. The CDR3 has 13 amino acids. Looked up from germline, CDR1 is MNHEY and CDR2 is SVGAGI. V shed 8 bases and J shed 4 bases, with 11 bases lying between them.

V is TRBV11-2 and J is TRBJ1-2, with D uncertain. Germline values: CDR1 SGHAT, CDR2 FQNNGV. This CDR3 spans 14 amino acids. Trimming took 5 bases from V and 3 from J, leaving 13 bases between them. The CDR3 loop reads CASSPGPGYYGYTF. The CDR3 DNA reads TGTGCCAGCAGCCCGGGCCCGGGGTACTATGGCTACACCTTC.

The chain couples TRBV3-1 (or the pseudogene TRBV3-2) to TRBJ1-2; a weak D match, TRBD1 (6 bases). Germline V lookup: CDR1 LGHDT, CDR2 YNNKEL (reference sequence). Between the trimmed V and J ends, which lost 4 bases and 7 bases, there was a span of 19 bases. This CDR3 is built from 15 residues. The DNA of the CDR3 is TGTGCCAGCAGCCCAAAAACCCAGGGGATGTCTGGCTACACCTTC. The encoded protein is CASSPKTQGMSGYTF.

The V call is TRBV11-2, the J call TRBJ1-1; no reliable D call. The germline V gene has CDR1 SGHAT and CDR2 FQNNGV. This CDR3 has 13 amino acids. V dropped 5 bases and J dropped 1 base, with 8 bases sitting between them. The CDR3 here is CASSPGRNTEAFF. The CDR3 nucleotides read TGTGCCAGCAGCCCGGGGAGGAACACTGAAGCTTTCTTT.